The T cell receptor (beta chain) described here comes from a study of regulatory T cells in long-lasting Graves disease (dated by TCRdb to the early 2020s). Background for the entire study: In the newly diagnosed Graves' disease group, patients had been taking antithyroid drugs for less than 3 months. Persistent Graves' disease patients were compared with newly diagnosed Graves' disease patients by peripheral blood TCR sequencing and RNA sequencing. The study took place in China and was registered as a clinical trial. A total of around 35 samples underwent TCR sequencing, from roughly 13 patients with persistent Graves' disease and 20 patients with newly diagnosed Graves' disease. General study outcomes and caveats: Sequencing and analysis were limited to the TCR beta chain. Compared with newly diagnosed patients, persistent Graves' disease patients had lower TCR Shannon entropy and fewer highly expanded clones, which suggests clonal expansion. The authors acknowledged the small sample size as a limitation that may reduce accuracy. Because the primary lesion, thyroid tissue, could not be accessed, the study looked at peripheral blood alone. A larger number of public clonotypes was shared among persistent patients (2,741) than among newly diagnosed patients (around 870). Preferential use of TRBV28, TRBJ1-2 and TRBJ2-5 was observed in persistent disease, whereas TRBV20-1 and TRBJ2-1 were favored in newly diagnosed disease.

To prepare the library, multiplex PCR was applied. These reads were obtained on an Illumina HiSeq 4000. iRepertoire HTBI primers and Arm-PCR amplification of CDR3 regions were used to construct TCR beta libraries. Gel purification was performed on PCR products prior to sequencing. The original pipeline was this. A total of fewer than 80 TRBV and under 15 TRBJ segments were identified across samples and were used for gene usage analysis of CDR3 amino acid clonotypes. COPE and FqMerger were used to merge the filtered high-quality paired reads into contigs. BLAST was used to align contigs to IMGT TRBV, TRBD and TRBJ reference genes, with CDR3 defined following IMGT. Any clonotype with a frequency above 0.1% was classified as a highly expanded clone. Shannon entropy served as the measure of repertoire diversity, while the Gini coefficient captured V-J evenness. Public clonotypes were defined as clonotypes shared by more than one individual. The public reads were quality trimmed at Q25 with fastp and then assembled into clones with MiXCR by TCRdb, keeping productive beta chains. Identical CDR3 protein sequences are pooled into one entry, listed with their most common genes and DNA. The V and J calls and clone size are TCRdb's, not the authors'. This sample holds under 250,000 distinct CDR3 sequences; 20% to 25% were observed only once. The top ten clonotypes cover about 14% of the sample.

To note about this clonotype: The antigen it binds to is not known. Base qualities are not at hand, and no much larger clone is one base apart.

The time point label here, explained by the study, means: newly diagnosed GD, antithyroid drugs for less than 3 months. For both TCR sequencing and RNA sequencing, RNA was extracted from PBMCs in TRIzol. The diagnosis of Graves' disease was made according to American Thyroid Association guidelines. Patients for the study were recruited at an endocrinology department in Xi'an, China. Each patient gave approximately 9.7 milliliters of peripheral blood, collected in an EDTA anticoagulant tube. Ficoll Paque Plus density gradient separation was used to isolate PBMCs, and no additional T cell sorting was done. An Agilent 2100 Bioanalyzer and agarose gel were used to assess RNA quality, and a NanoDrop 2000 was used to measure RNA concentration. The CDR3, from cysteine to phenylalanine, totals 15 residues. The DNA shown is the 45-base CDR3, in frame from base 1. Taken from the germline V gene (reference sequence), the CDR1 and CDR2 loops are LGHDT and YNNKEL.

Here the chain combines TRBV3-1 and TRBJ2-3; 12 middle bases align to TRBD2. Judging by the DNA end, TRBJ2-5 fits better; the J call may be wrong. The material was peripheral blood mononuclear cells (PBMCs), obtained at new diagnosis, from a patient treated with antithyroid drugs. The clonotype was recovered from a female donor with Graves disease. The nucleotides are TGTGCCAGCAGCGCAAGACTAGCGGGGGAGAAGACCCAGTACTTC. The encoded protein is CASSARLAGEKTQYF.